The 5 T cell receptor beta chains below all came from one sample that was sequenced in a study of technical replicates of blood from several donors. TCRdb's table, derived via immunoSEQ multiplex PCR, lists solely in-frame clones and lacks some. The repertoire consists of about 83,000 clones, with approximately 92% occurring once and the leading ten covering approximately 0.25%. Sequences were obtained from T cells isolated from PBMCs. Receptors originate from a human donor in good health.

The rearrangement joins TRBV11-3 to TRBJ2-1; 7 bases match TRBD2. This CDR3 comprises 19 residues. Germline V gene data show CDR1 as SGHNT and CDR2 as YENEEA. The V segment lost 4 bases and the J segment 7 bases; nucleotides outside the gene matches: 22. CDR3 in DNA: TGTGCCAGCAGCTCTTACAAGGCTAGCGGACCCGACGGGTCTAATGAGCAGTTCTTC. Its translation is CASSSYKASGPDGSNEQFF.

J is TRBJ1-2 and V is TRBV27; D is perhaps TRBD1 (5 bases). The V end was cut by 3 bases, the J end by 4 bases, with 15 bases between. The CDR3 has 15 residues. CDR1 and CDR2 from the germline V gene are MNHEY and SMNVEV (reference sequence). The chain's CDR3 is CASSFRNQGGYGYTF. The CDR3 DNA sequence: TGTGCCAGCAGTTTCAGGAACCAGGGTGGCTATGGCTACACCTTC.

This clone was observed once. The chain recombines TRBV10-1 with TRBJ1-5, with 9 bases lining up with TRBD1. Germline V gene sequence: CDR1 WNHNN, CDR2 SYGVQD (reference sequence). Trimming took 3 bases from V and 4 from J; bases not matched to a gene: 4. This CDR3 is 15 amino acids long. CDR3 DNA sequence: TGCGCCAGCAGTGATTCGGACAGGGGAAATCAGCCCCAGCATTTT. This sequence encodes CASSDSDRGNQPQHF.

The chain is built from TRBV13 and TRBJ2-7; D ambiguous. Germline V lookup: CDR1 PRHDT, CDR2 FYEKMQ (reference sequence). V dropped 5 bases and J dropped 3 bases, with 17 bases sitting between them. The CDR3 totals 15 residues. CDR3 nucleotide sequence: TGTGCCAGCAGCCTCCTTCGGCGAGGTAGCTACGAGCAGTACTTC. This codes for CASSLLRRGSYEQYF.

The rearrangement uses TRBV6-1 and TRBJ1-2; D may be TRBD1 (5 bases). V lost 7 bases and J lost 5, with 14 bases in between. The CDR3 consists of 13 residues. CDR1 and CDR2 (germline): MNHNS, SASEGT. This chain's CDR3 is CASTGGAAYGYTF. The CDR3 bases are TGTGCCAGCACGGGTGGGGCAGCTTATGGCTACACCTTC.